This T cell receptor (beta chain) was obtained from a study of breast tumors, draining lymph nodes, adjacent tissues. Notes on the study in general: Tumors had less TCR diversity than lymph nodes, more than nontumor tissue. That most tumor T cells come from lymph nodes remained unproven.

Trimming removed 8 bases at V and 5 bases at J, with 13 bases between. The germline gives CDR1 SNHLY, CDR2 FYNNEI. The CDR3 totals 13 residues. Regarding this clonotype: Its antigen is still unknown.

TCRdb reprocessed the multiplex PCR reads via MiXCR and lists one record per CDR3 protein. The sample contains more than 10,000 distinct CDR3 sequences, around three fifths of which appear only once. The chain is built from TRBV2 and TRBJ1-5; D is perhaps TRBD1 (5 bases). The sequence came from a female donor with breast cancer. Some clones in this sample may be carry-over from other donors' samples. Specimen: tumor-adjacent breast tissue. The DNA for the CDR3 is TGTGCCAGCCTTCTGGGAGGGGATCAGCCCCAGCATTTT. Protein: CASLLGGDQPQHF.